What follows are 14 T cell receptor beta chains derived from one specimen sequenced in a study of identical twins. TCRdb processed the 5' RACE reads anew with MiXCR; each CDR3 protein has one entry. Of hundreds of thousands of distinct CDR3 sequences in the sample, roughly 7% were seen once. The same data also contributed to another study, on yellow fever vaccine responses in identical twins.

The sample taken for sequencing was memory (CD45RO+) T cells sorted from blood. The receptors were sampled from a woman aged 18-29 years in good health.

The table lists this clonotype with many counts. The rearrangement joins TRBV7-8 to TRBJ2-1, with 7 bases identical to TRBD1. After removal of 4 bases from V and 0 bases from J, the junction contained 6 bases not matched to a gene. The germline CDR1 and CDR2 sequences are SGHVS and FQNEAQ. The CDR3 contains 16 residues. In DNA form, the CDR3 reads TGTGCCAGCAGCTACCGACAGGGAAGCTCCTACAATGAGCAGTTCTTC. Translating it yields CASSYRQGSSYNEQFF.

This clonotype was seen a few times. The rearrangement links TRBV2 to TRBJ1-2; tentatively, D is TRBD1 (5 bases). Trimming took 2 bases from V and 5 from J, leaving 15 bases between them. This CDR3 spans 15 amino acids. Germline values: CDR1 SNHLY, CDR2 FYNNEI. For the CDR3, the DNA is TGTGCCAGCAGTGAATGGCAGGGAGAAATTTATGGCTACACCTTC. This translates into CASSEWQGEIYGYTF.

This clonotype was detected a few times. DNA of the CDR3: TGCAGTGCAAGGGGGGACCCCAGGGGGACCCAGTACTTC. Protein: CSARGDPRGTQYF. The rearrangement joins TRBV20-1 to TRBJ2-5; D tentatively reads TRBD1 or TRBD2 (6 bases each). CDR3 length: 13 residues. Germline V gene lookup returns CDR1 DFQATT and CDR2 SNEGSKA (reference sequence). V lost 6 bases, J lost 7 bases, and 18 bases lay in between.

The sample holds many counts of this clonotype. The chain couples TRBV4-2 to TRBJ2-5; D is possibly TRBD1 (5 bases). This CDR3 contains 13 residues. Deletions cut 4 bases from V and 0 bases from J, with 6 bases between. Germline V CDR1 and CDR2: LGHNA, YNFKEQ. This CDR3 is CASSRTYQETQYF. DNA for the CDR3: TGTGCCAGCAGCCGGACATACCAAGAGACCCAGTACTTC.

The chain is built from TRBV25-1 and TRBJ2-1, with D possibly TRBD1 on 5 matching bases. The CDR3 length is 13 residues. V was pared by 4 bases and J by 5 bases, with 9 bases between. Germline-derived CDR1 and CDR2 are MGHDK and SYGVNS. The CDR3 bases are TGTGCCAGCAGTGGACAGACCAACAATGAGCAGTTCTTC. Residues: CASSGQTNNEQFF.

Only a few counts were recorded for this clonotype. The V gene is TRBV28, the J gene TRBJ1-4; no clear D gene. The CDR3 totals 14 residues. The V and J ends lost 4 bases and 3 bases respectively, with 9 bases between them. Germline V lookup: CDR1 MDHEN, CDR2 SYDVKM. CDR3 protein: CASSSGSSNEKLFF. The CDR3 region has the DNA TGTGCCAGCAGTTCTGGGAGTTCTAATGAAAAACTGTTTTTT.

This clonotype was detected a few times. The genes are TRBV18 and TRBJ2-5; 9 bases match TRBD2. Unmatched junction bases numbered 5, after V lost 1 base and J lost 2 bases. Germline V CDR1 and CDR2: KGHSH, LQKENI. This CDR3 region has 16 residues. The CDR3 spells CASSPLAGEMQETQYF. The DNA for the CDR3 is TGTGCCAGCTCACCACTAGCGGGGGAAATGCAAGAGACCCAGTACTTC.

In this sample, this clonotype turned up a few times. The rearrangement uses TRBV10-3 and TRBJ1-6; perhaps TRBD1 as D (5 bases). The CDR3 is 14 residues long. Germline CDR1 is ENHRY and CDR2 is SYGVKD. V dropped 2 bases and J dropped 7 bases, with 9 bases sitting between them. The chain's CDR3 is CAISEAGGNSPLHF. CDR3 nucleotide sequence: TGTGCCATCAGTGAGGCCGGGGGAAATTCACCCCTCCACTTT.

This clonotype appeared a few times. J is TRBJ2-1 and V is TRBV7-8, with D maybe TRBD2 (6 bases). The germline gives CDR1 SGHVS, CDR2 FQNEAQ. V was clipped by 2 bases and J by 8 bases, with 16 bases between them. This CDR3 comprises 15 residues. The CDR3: CASSLTGTLRDEQFF. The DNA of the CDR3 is TGTGCCAGCAGCTTAACGGGGACTCTCAGGGATGAGCAGTTCTTC.

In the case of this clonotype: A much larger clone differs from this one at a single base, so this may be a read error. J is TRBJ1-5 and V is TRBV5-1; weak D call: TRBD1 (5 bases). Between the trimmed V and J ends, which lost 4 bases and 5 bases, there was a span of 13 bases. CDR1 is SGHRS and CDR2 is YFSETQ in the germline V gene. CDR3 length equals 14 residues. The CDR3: CASSPGLGDQPQHF. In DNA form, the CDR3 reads TGCGCCAGCAGCCCAGGGCTCGGAGATCAGCCCCAGCATTTT. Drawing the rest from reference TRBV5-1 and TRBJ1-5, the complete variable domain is KAGVTQTPRYLIKTRGQQVTLSCSPISGHRSVSWYQQTPGQGLQFLFEYFSETQRNKGNFPGRFSGRQFSNSRSEMNVSTLELGDSALYLCASSPGLGDQPQHFGDGTRLSIL.

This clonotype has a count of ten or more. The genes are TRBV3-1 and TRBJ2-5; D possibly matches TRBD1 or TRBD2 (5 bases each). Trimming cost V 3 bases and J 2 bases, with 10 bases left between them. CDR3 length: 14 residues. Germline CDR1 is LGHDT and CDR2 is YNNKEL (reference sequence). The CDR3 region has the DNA TGTGCCAGCAGCCAGGGGACGCCTCAAGAGACCCAGTACTTC. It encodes CASSQGTPQETQYF.

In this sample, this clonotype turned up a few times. The CDR3 DNA follows: TGTGCCAGCAGCTACCAGGTTGAAGCTTTCTTT. Protein: CASSYQVEAFF. This chain connects TRBV2 to TRBJ1-1; unclear D gene. The V gene lost 6 bases and the J gene lost 7 bases, with 9 bases spanning the gap. CDR1 is SNHLY, CDR2 FYNNEI, per germline. The CDR3 has 11 residues.

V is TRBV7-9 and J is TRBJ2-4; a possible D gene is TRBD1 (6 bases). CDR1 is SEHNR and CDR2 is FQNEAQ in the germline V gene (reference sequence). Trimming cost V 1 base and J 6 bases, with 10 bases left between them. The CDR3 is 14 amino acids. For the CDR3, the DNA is TGTGCCAGCAGCTTAGAACAGGGTGGAAACATTCAGTACTTC. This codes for CASSLEQGGNIQYF.

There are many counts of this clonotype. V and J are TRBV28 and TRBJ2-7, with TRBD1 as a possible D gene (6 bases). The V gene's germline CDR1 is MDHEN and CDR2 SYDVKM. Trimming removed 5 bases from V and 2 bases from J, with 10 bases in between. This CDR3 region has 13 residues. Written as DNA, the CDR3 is TGTGCCAGCAGTCGGGACAAACCCTACGAGCAGTACGTC. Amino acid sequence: CASSRDKPYEQYV.